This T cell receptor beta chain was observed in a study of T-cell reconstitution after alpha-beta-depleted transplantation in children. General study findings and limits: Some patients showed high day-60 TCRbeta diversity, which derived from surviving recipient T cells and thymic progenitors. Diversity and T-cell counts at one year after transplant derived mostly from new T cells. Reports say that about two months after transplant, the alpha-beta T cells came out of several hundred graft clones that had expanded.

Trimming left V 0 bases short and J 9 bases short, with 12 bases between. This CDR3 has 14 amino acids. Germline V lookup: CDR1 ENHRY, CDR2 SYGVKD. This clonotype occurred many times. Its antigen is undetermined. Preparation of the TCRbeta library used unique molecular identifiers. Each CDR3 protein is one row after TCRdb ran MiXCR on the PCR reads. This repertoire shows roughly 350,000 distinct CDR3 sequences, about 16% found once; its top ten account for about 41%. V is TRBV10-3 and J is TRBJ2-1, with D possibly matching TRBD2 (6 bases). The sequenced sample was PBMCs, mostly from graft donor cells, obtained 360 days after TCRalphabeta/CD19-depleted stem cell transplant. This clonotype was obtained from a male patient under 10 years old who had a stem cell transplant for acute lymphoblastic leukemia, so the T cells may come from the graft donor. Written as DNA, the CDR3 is TGTGCCATCAGTGAGTCGAGGAGGGGTGGTGAGCAGTTCTTC. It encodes CAISESRRGGEQFF.